This T cell receptor beta chain was obtained from a study of blood T cell repertoires in COVID-19. Study context: From the United States, Italy and Spain came samples of acute and convalescent COVID-19.

In the study's own analysis: Reference gene primer amplification yielded estimated nucleated cell counts. TCRdb keeps only in-frame clones here, not all; method: immunoSEQ multiplex PCR. Clone size and V and J calls were adopted from that table, with D and trimming inferred from the DNA. The table has about 210,000 clones, about 87% seen once; the top ten hold 10% to 13%. This clone turned up a few times. Individuals aged about 18 to 95 years were recruited from roughly 23 US areas. The sequence derives from a man in his late teens or twenties with acute COVID-19. Input material: PBMCs or T cells enriched from blood (not recorded which).

This CDR3 is CASSSRDNSNQPQHF. CDR3 in DNA: TGTGCCAGCAGTTCCCGGGACAATAGCAATCAGCCCCAGCATTTT. The chain employs TRBV25-1 and TRBJ1-5; weak D call: TRBD1 (6 bases). The V and J ends lost 5 bases and 0 bases respectively, with 11 bases between them. This CDR3 contains 15 residues. The germline V gene encodes CDR1 MGHDK and CDR2 SYGVNS.